Included here is one T cell receptor (beta chain) sequence, with context. The record originates from a study of technical replicates of blood from a few donors. Method: immunoSEQ multiplex PCR; TCRdb's copy keeps in-frame clones and lacks some. This sample carries some 93,000 clones, around 96% of them seen once, and the ten largest clones take approximately 0.25%. Sequencing was carried out using T cells isolated from PBMCs. The TCR was taken from a human donor in good health.

The CDR3 region is CASSFGLAGGQIYEQYF. In DNA form, the CDR3 reads TGTGCCAGCAGCTTCGGACTAGCGGGAGGGCAAATCTACGAGCAGTACTTC. V is TRBV13 and J is TRBJ2-7; 15 nucleotides align to TRBD2. V dropped 3 bases and J dropped 3; count of bases not matched to a gene: 6. Germline values: CDR1 PRHDT, CDR2 FYEKMQ (reference sequence). The CDR3 runs to 17 residues.